The rows below give T cell receptor beta chains drawn from one sample of a study of blood T cells in healthy people across ages. A single record per CDR3 protein comes from TCRdb applying MiXCR to the 5' RACE reads. The table has more than 800,000 distinct CDR3 sequences, 35% to 50% seen once; the top ten hold over 15%. The sample was blood. These receptors were collected from a woman in her sixties in good health. CDR3s leave out the opening cysteine and the closing phenylalanine or tryptophan. D genes are given only for firm matches.

j_call	v_call	d_call	cdr3_aa
.	TRBV10-3	TRBD1	AIRGTGGNDYNEQY
.	TRBV9	TRBD1	ASSPGRGTGGASHEQY
TRBJ2-7	TRBV6-2/TRBV6-3	.	ASQRFGYEQY
TRBJ2-1	TRBV27	TRBD1	ASSWGQRYNEQF
.	TRBV6-6	.	ASSYSESPGEQY
TRBJ2-3	TRBV5-6	TRBD1	ASSYTGTVSTDTQY
TRBJ2-3	TRBV5-1	.	ASSLDLLELADTQY
TRBJ2-7	TRBV10-3	.	AIGGDRGTYEQY
TRBJ2-1	TRBV12-3/TRBV12-4	.	ASSPPGRRNEQF
TRBJ1-5	TRBV20-1	.	SASSPYGGQPQH